This note documents a single T cell receptor beta chain sequence. The antigen is unknown. PCR primers comprised 60 Vbeta and 13 Jbeta primers. Generated by immunoSEQ multiplex PCR, the TCRdb table keeps only in-frame clones and is missing some. Counted here are around 210,000 clones, approximately 81% occurring once; the ten biggest clones make up 0.2% to 0.3%. The sample comes from a study of cytomegalovirus exposure and HLA in healthy donors. Overall study context: A prior analysis found 100 million to 140 million unique TCR beta sequences from roughly 180 million T cells.

Study-wide results and limits: It was reported that the classifier diagnosed cytomegalovirus status with high specificity and sensitivity in both the original and validation cohorts. Highly shared variants forming one cluster were likely a sequencing artifact. Available immune exposure information was restricted to CMV serostatus only.

This clonotype was sampled from a girl aged 2 to 9 in good health and CMV-seronegative. The sample consisted of PBMCs.

The CDR3 DNA reads as TGTGCCAGCAGCCACCCCAGGGAGGATGGCTACACCTTC. Encoded protein: CASSHPREDGYTF. The chain has TRBV21-1 and TRBJ1-2. TRBV21-1 is assigned pseudogene status. The CDR3 covers 13 residues.